The table lists the clone carrying this T cell receptor beta chain with a few counts. Its antigen is still unknown. The germline V and J ends were trimmed by 2 bases and 4 bases, with 7 bases remaining between them. This CDR3 spans 13 amino acids. Unique molecular identifiers were carried by the TCR beta cDNA libraries. Some 500,000 cDNA molecules were recovered from an input of 1 to 10 million T cells. TCRdb processed the PCR reads anew with MiXCR; each CDR3 protein has one entry. The sample has 800,000 to 950,000 distinct CDR3 sequences, around 50% seen once; the top ten hold under 6%. This entry is derived from a study of post-analysis software for immune sequencing data. The wider study: Included courses were relapsing-remitting and secondary progressive multiple sclerosis; progressive-relapsing multiple sclerosis was also included. Study-level findings and limits: TRBV5-6, TRBV5-1 and TRBV20-1 were among several TRBV segments more frequent in patients than controls. F measure clustering grouped samples strongly by preparation batch. Controls showed significantly higher normalized Chao1 diversity than did multiple sclerosis patients.

Material: blood. The sequence came from a girl aged 5 to 17 with multiple sclerosis. The genes are TRBV12-3 or TRBV12-4 and TRBJ2-3; the D gene is possibly TRBD1 (6 bases). CDR3 residues: CASSLNRADTQYF. The CDR3 coding sequence is TGTGCCAGCAGTTTAAACAGGGCAGATACGCAGTATTTT.